This T cell receptor beta chain emerged from a study of response to subunit inactivated influenza vaccine. Study conclusions and caveats: The authors put forward the suggestion that each seasonal influenza vaccination may bring in only a limited number of new T cells.

In TCRdb, the RT-PCR reads were re-called with MiXCR into one record per CDR3 protein. The sample yields about 780,000 distinct CDR3 sequences, around 18% seen once. Germline CDR1 and CDR2: LGHNA and YSLEER. The CDR3 extends over 16 amino acids. V gave up 1 base and J gave up 6 bases; unmatched junction bases: 7. On this clonotype: Antigen specificity is unknown.

Sequenced here: PBMCs from blood, sampled roughly 5 days after vaccination. The rearrangement uses TRBV4-3 and TRBJ2-3, with 10 bases matching TRBD1. The TCR was taken from a man aged 50-59 years who received an inactivated influenza vaccine. CDR3: CASSQGVRQGADTQYF. CDR3 nucleotides: TGCGCCAGCAGCCAAGGTGTGAGACAGGGGGCGGATACGCAGTATTTT.